These 9 T cell receptor beta chains originate from one sample sequenced in a study of OX40 agonist ivuxolimab in advanced cancers. The table came from immunoSEQ multiplex PCR; TCRdb's copy has only in-frame clones and leaves some out. Of approximately 47,000 clones listed, approximately 78% are singletons. This sample comprised CD4+ or CD8+ T cells sorted from blood, obtained in a trial of the OX40 agonist ivuxolimab. The source of these receptors is an adult with an advanced solid tumor such as melanoma, head and neck, liver or kidney cancer.

The CDR3 sequence is CASSYSGNSYEQYF. Here the CDR3 DNA reads TGTGCCAGCAGTTACTCGGGCAATTCCTACGAGCAGTACTTC. The chain couples TRBV6-6 to TRBJ2-7; D not resolved. The CDR3 extends over 14 amino acids. The V end was cut by 0 bases, the J end by 1 base, with 7 bases between. CDR1 MNHNY and CDR2 SVGAGI come from the germline V gene (reference sequence).

The gene calls are TRBV20-1 and TRBJ2-7, with 7 bases that match TRBD1. The CDR3 is made up of 11 amino acids. Germline CDR1 reads DFQATT; CDR2 reads SNEGSKA (reference sequence). J lost 11 bases, V lost 5 bases, and 9 bases had no gene match. The CDR3 coding sequence is TGCAGTGCTCCAAGACAGGGAACGAAGTACTTC. The encoded protein is CSAPRQGTKYF.

The chain employs TRBV11-2 and TRBJ1-1, with D maybe TRBD1 (5 bases). With 5 bases removed from V and 7 bases from J, the gap between germline ends came to 8 bases. The CDR3 spans 11 residues. From germline, CDR1 is SGHAT and CDR2 FQNNGV. The CDR3 nucleotides are TGTGCCAGCAGCCACACAGGTGAAGCTTTCTTT. Encoded protein: CASSHTGEAFF.

This clone was picked up one time. V gene TRBV30 combines with J gene TRBJ1-6; the D is unclear. The V end was cut by 5 bases, the J end by 7 bases, with 12 bases between. CDR3 size: 13 residues. CDR1 is GTSNPN, CDR2 SVGIG, per germline (reference sequence). CDR3 in DNA: TGTGCCTGGGATACTCTAAGGAATTCACCCCTCCACTTT. The encoded protein is CAWDTLRNSPLHF.

V is TRBV7-9 and J is TRBJ1-6; D might be TRBD1 (5 bases). CDR1 is SEHNR and CDR2 is FQNEAQ in the germline V gene (reference sequence). The CDR3 runs to 14 residues. V shed 0 bases and J shed 7 bases, with 7 bases lying between them. In DNA form, the CDR3 reads TGTGCCAGCAGCTTAGCGGCAGGGAATTCACCCCTCCACTTT. Amino acid sequence: CASSLAAGNSPLHF.

The V call is TRBV12-5, the J call TRBJ2-3; 11 nucleotides line up with TRBD1. CDR3 length: 15 residues. In germline, CDR1 is LGHNT, CDR2 FRNRAP. V was clipped by 6 bases and J by 4 bases; unmatched bases: 6. CDR3 sequence (DNA): TGTGCTAGTGGCCTCGGACAGGGGGCTTCAGATACGCAGTATTTT. Translating it yields CASGLGQGASDTQYF. Drawing the rest from reference TRBV12-5 and TRBJ2-3, the complete variable domain is DARVTQTPRHKVTEMGQEVTMRCQPILGHNTVFWYRQTMMQGLELLAYFRNRAPLDDSGMPKDRFSAEMPDATLATLKIQPSEPRDSAVYFCASGLGQGASDTQYFGPGTRLTVL.

The chain carries TRBV10-3 and TRBJ2-5, with D perhaps given as TRBD1 or TRBD2 (5 bases each). Deletions cut 0 bases from V and 5 bases from J, with 10 bases between. The germline CDR1 and CDR2 sequences are ENHRY and SYGVKD. CDR3 length: 14 residues. Here the CDR3 reads CAISESRGEETQYF. The CDR3 DNA is TGTGCCATCAGTGAGTCGAGGGGAGAGGAGACCCAGTACTTC.

The chain couples TRBV11-2 to TRBJ1-3, with TRBD1 as a possible D gene (5 bases). CDR3 length: 16 amino acids. V was pared by 5 bases and J by 0 bases, with 14 bases between. CDR1 and CDR2 (germline): SGHAT, FQNNGV. In nucleotides, the CDR3 is TGTGCCAGCAGCCGACACACGGACACCTCTGGAAACACCATATATTTT. This translates into CASSRHTDTSGNTIYF.

This chain links TRBV2 with TRBJ1-5, with 8 positions matching TRBD1. The CDR3 is 14 residues long. CDR1 is SNHLY, CDR2 FYNNEI, per germline. With V trimmed by 7 bases and J by 7 bases, 9 bases remained unmatched. The chain's CDR3 is CASTEKDRDQPQHF. In DNA, the CDR3 is TGTGCCAGCACCGAAAAGGACAGGGACCAGCCCCAGCATTTT.